A selection of T cell receptor beta chains follows, all from one sample in a study of blood T cell repertoires in COVID-19. Repertoires were generated with immunoSEQ multiplex PCR, while TCRdb's copy carries only in-frame clones and drops some. Among 150,000 to 200,000 clones listed, around four fifths were seen once. Material for sequencing was peripheral blood. The receptors originated from a woman between 65 and 79 years old with COVID-19, enrolled during active disease. The CDR3 runs from the conserved cysteine through the conserved F or W. The D gene is left open where the match is weak. Size tells how often a clone was seen (once, few, many) or the class of an expanded clone, and some rows leave it out.

d_gene: .; v_gene: TRBV11-2; abundance: .; j_gene: TRBJ1-4; CDR3nt: TGTGCCAGCAGCTCTGAGTCGGGAAAACTGTTTTTT; CDR3aa: CASSSESGKLFF
d_gene: .; v_gene: TRBV15; abundance: .; j_gene: TRBJ2-1; CDR3nt: TGTGCCACCAGCGGGCGACGGAATGAGCAGTTCTTC; CDR3aa: CATSGRRNEQFF
d_gene: .; v_gene: TRBV12-3/TRBV12-4; abundance: .; j_gene: TRBJ2-5; CDR3nt: TGTGCCAGCAGCAGGGGCCAAGAGACCCAGTACTTC; CDR3aa: CASSRGQETQYF
d_gene: .; v_gene: TRBV3-1/TRBV3-2; abundance: .; j_gene: TRBJ2-2; CDR3nt: TGTGCCAGCAGCCGGAGAGGGCTCAACACCGGGGAGCTGTTTTTT; CDR3aa: CASSRRGLNTGELFF
d_gene: .; v_gene: TRBV24-1; abundance: .; j_gene: TRBJ2-2; CDR3nt: TGTGCCACCAGTGATTCCAGGGCTCCCGGGGAGCTGTTTTTT; CDR3aa: CATSDSRAPGELFF
d_gene: .; v_gene: TRBV6-6; abundance: once; j_gene: TRBJ1-2; CDR3nt: TGTGCCAGCAGAGCCATTCAGGACAACTCATATGGCTACACCTTC; CDR3aa: CASRAIQDNSYGYTF
d_gene: TRBD1; v_gene: TRBV5-6; abundance: .; j_gene: TRBJ1-5; CDR3nt: TGTGCCAGCAGGTTGATCCCGGGACAGGACAATCAGCCCCAGCATTTT; CDR3aa: CASRLIPGQDNQPQHF
d_gene: .; v_gene: TRBV11-2; abundance: .; j_gene: TRBJ2-3; CDR3nt: TGTGCCAGCAGCTGGGCACTAGTTATGAGAGATACGCAGTATTTT; CDR3aa: CASSWALVMRDTQYF
d_gene: .; v_gene: TRBV5-5; abundance: few; j_gene: TRBJ1-6; CDR3nt: TGTGCCAGCAGCTTGGCCGTGCAGTATAATTCACCCCTCCACTTT; CDR3aa: CASSLAVQYNSPLHF
d_gene: TRBD1; v_gene: TRBV27; abundance: .; j_gene: TRBJ1-2; CDR3nt: TGTGCCAGCAGGGAGTGGGGACAGGGGAACTATGGCTACACCTTC; CDR3aa: CASREWGQGNYGYTF
d_gene: .; v_gene: TRBV11-2; abundance: .; j_gene: TRBJ1-3; CDR3nt: TGTGCCAGCAGCTTAGAGTCACTATTCACTGGAAACACCATATATTTT; CDR3aa: CASSLESLFTGNTIYF
d_gene: .; v_gene: TRBV5-6; abundance: .; j_gene: TRBJ1-2; CDR3nt: TGTGCCAGCAGCTCCAGGTTTGATGGCTACACCTTC; CDR3aa: CASSSRFDGYTF
d_gene: .; v_gene: TRBV29-1; abundance: .; j_gene: TRBJ2-2; CDR3nt: TGCAGCGTTGATATACGGGGAACCGGGGAGCTGTTTTTT; CDR3aa: CSVDIRGTGELFF
d_gene: .; v_gene: TRBV14; abundance: few; j_gene: TRBJ2-2; CDR3nt: TGTGCCAGCAGTGTGTTAGCGGCGAACACCGGGGAGCTGTTTTTT; CDR3aa: CASSVLAANTGELFF
d_gene: TRBD2; v_gene: TRBV20-1; abundance: once; j_gene: TRBJ2-3; CDR3nt: TGCAGTGCTAGTGAGCGGGAGAGGTCGAGTACGCAGTATTTT; CDR3aa: CSASERERSSTQYF
d_gene: TRBD2; v_gene: TRBV5-4; abundance: .; j_gene: TRBJ2-2; CDR3nt: TGTGCCAGCAGCCCGGGGGGAAGGCGGGACACCGGGGAGCTGTTTTTT; CDR3aa: CASSPGGRRDTGELFF
d_gene: TRBD1; v_gene: TRBV19; abundance: once; j_gene: TRBJ1-2; CDR3nt: TGTGCCAGTAGCGGGACAGGGGGGACCTATGGCTACACCTTC; CDR3aa: CASSGTGGTYGYTF
d_gene: .; v_gene: TRBV6-4; abundance: .; j_gene: TRBJ2-5; CDR3nt: TGTGCCAGCGTAGGGGGGGAGAGGGCAGGGAAGTACCAAGAGACCCAGTACTTC; CDR3aa: CASVGGERAGKYQETQYF
d_gene: .; v_gene: TRBV9; abundance: few; j_gene: TRBJ2-1; CDR3nt: TGTGCCAGCAGCGTAGGAGGTCTATCCTACAATGAGCAGTTCTTC; CDR3aa: CASSVGGLSYNEQFF
d_gene: .; v_gene: TRBV12-5; abundance: .; j_gene: TRBJ1-1; CDR3nt: TGTGCTAGTGGTTTGGCTTCCTTCAAGTATAGTGACACTGAAGCTTTCTTT; CDR3aa: CASGLASFKYSDTEAFF
d_gene: TRBD2; v_gene: TRBV6-5; abundance: .; j_gene: TRBJ2-2; CDR3nt: TGTGCCAGCATTCGGGGGGAGGTAACCGGGGAGCTGTTTTTT; CDR3aa: CASIRGEVTGELFF
d_gene: .; v_gene: TRBV6-5; abundance: .; j_gene: TRBJ2-2; CDR3nt: TGTGCCAGCAGACGAAACAGGGCAGGGGAGCTGTTTTTT; CDR3aa: CASRRNRAGELFF
d_gene: TRBD2; v_gene: TRBV29-1; abundance: .; j_gene: TRBJ2-1; CDR3nt: TGCAGCGTGGCCCCACTAGCGGGGAAGCATGAGCAGTTCTTC; CDR3aa: CSVAPLAGKHEQFF
d_gene: TRBD2; v_gene: TRBV3-1/TRBV3-2; abundance: .; j_gene: TRBJ2-1; CDR3nt: TGTGCCAGCAGCCCTTCGGGGGGTTCCTACAATGAGCAGTTCTTC; CDR3aa: CASSPSGGSYNEQFF
d_gene: TRBD1; v_gene: TRBV5-1; abundance: .; j_gene: TRBJ1-5; CDR3nt: TGCGCCAGCAGCCGACAGGGCGGTAGCAATCAGCCCCAGCATTTT; CDR3aa: CASSRQGGSNQPQHF
d_gene: .; v_gene: TRBV5-6; abundance: .; j_gene: TRBJ2-2; CDR3nt: TGTGCCAGCAGCTTCGCGGGATGGGCGGACACCGGGGAGCTGTTTTTT; CDR3aa: CASSFAGWADTGELFF
d_gene: .; v_gene: TRBV28; abundance: once; j_gene: TRBJ2-1; CDR3nt: TGTGCCAGCAGTTTAGCGGGAGTGAGGGGGAATGAGCAGTTCTTC; CDR3aa: CASSLAGVRGNEQFF
d_gene: TRBD1; v_gene: TRBV7-8; abundance: .; j_gene: TRBJ2-1; CDR3nt: TGTGCCAGCAGCTTAGGTCTCGGACAGGGTGCCTACAATGAGCAGTTCTTC; CDR3aa: CASSLGLGQGAYNEQFF
d_gene: .; v_gene: TRBV5-6; abundance: once; j_gene: TRBJ2-2; CDR3nt: TGTGCCAGCAGCTTGGCCCCCGGGGCCGGGGAGCTGTTTTTT; CDR3aa: CASSLAPGAGELFF
d_gene: TRBD1; v_gene: TRBV7-2; abundance: .; j_gene: TRBJ1-2; CDR3nt: TGTGCCAGCGACTTTGGGACAGGGGTCTTGAATAACTATGGCTACACCTTC; CDR3aa: CASDFGTGVLNNYGYTF
d_gene: .; v_gene: TRBV14; abundance: .; j_gene: TRBJ1-2; CDR3nt: TGTGCCAGCAGCCCACAGGGTAACTATGGCTACACCTTC; CDR3aa: CASSPQGNYGYTF
d_gene: .; v_gene: TRBV28; abundance: few; j_gene: TRBJ1-2; CDR3nt: TGTGCCAGCAGCCGCCCGGAGGGGCCTCCCTATGGCTACACCTTC; CDR3aa: CASSRPEGPPYGYTF
d_gene: .; v_gene: TRBV10-2; abundance: few; j_gene: TRBJ1-3; CDR3nt: TGCGCCAGCAGTGAATTGGCGGGTGGAAACACCATATATTTT; CDR3aa: CASSELAGGNTIYF
d_gene: .; v_gene: TRBV11-3; abundance: .; j_gene: TRBJ1-1; CDR3nt: TGTGCCAGCAGCTTCCCCCCGGACACTGAAGCTTTCTTT; CDR3aa: CASSFPPDTEAFF
d_gene: TRBD1; v_gene: TRBV3-1/TRBV3-2; abundance: once; j_gene: TRBJ1-5; CDR3nt: TGTGCCAGCAGCCAGGGACAGGGGATTCAGCCCCAGCATTTT; CDR3aa: CASSQGQGIQPQHF
d_gene: .; v_gene: TRBV27; abundance: .; j_gene: TRBJ1-5; CDR3nt: TGTGCCAGCAGGCGTCGGGGGGCGAGCAATCAGCCCCAGCATTTT; CDR3aa: CASRRRGASNQPQHF
d_gene: .; v_gene: TRBV5-6; abundance: few; j_gene: TRBJ1-2; CDR3nt: TGTGCCAGCAGCTTGGTCAGGGGCTCCGGGGGCTACACCTTC; CDR3aa: CASSLVRGSGGYTF
d_gene: .; v_gene: TRBV29-1; abundance: once; j_gene: TRBJ1-1; CDR3nt: TGCAGCGTAACAGGGTCGGGGAACACTGAAGCTTTCTTT; CDR3aa: CSVTGSGNTEAFF
d_gene: TRBD1; v_gene: TRBV28; abundance: once; j_gene: TRBJ2-1; CDR3nt: TGTGCCAGCAGTTTAGACTCCGTACAGGGGGAGCAGTTCTTC; CDR3aa: CASSLDSVQGEQFF
d_gene: .; v_gene: TRBV13; abundance: .; j_gene: TRBJ2-1; CDR3nt: TGTGCCAGCAGCTTGCGTCTTGTGGAGGATGAGCAGTTCTTC; CDR3aa: CASSLRLVEDEQFF
d_gene: TRBD1; v_gene: TRBV3-1/TRBV3-2; abundance: .; j_gene: TRBJ1-1; CDR3nt: TGTGCCAGCAGTCTCTTACAGGGGGCAGAGAGAATTGAAGCTTTCTTT; CDR3aa: CASSLLQGAERIEAFF
d_gene: .; v_gene: TRBV6-2/TRBV6-3; abundance: .; j_gene: TRBJ2-7; CDR3nt: TGTGCCAGCAGTTCGGCGGGCGCGAACTACGAGCAGTACTTC; CDR3aa: CASSSAGANYEQYF
d_gene: .; v_gene: TRBV6-1; abundance: .; j_gene: TRBJ1-4; CDR3nt: TGTGCCAGCAGTGAACGTTTTAATGAAAAACTGTTTTTT; CDR3aa: CASSERFNEKLFF
d_gene: .; v_gene: TRBV5-1; abundance: .; j_gene: TRBJ2-1; CDR3nt: TGCGCCAGCAGGGGGAAGAGCGGTAGCTCCTACAATGAGCAGTTCTTC; CDR3aa: CASRGKSGSSYNEQFF
d_gene: .; v_gene: TRBV11-2; abundance: .; j_gene: TRBJ2-2; CDR3nt: TGTGCCAGCAGCTTATCTGTAGTATTCACCGGGGAGCTGTTTTTT; CDR3aa: CASSLSVVFTGELFF
d_gene: TRBD1; v_gene: TRBV12-3/TRBV12-4; abundance: .; j_gene: TRBJ1-1; CDR3nt: TGTGCCAGCAGAGATCAGGGGGCAGCTACAGCTTTCTTT; CDR3aa: CASRDQGAATAFF
d_gene: .; v_gene: TRBV25-1; abundance: few; j_gene: TRBJ2-3; CDR3nt: TGTGCCAGCAGTGATGGTTTGGGCGCAGATACGCAGTATTTT; CDR3aa: CASSDGLGADTQYF
d_gene: .; v_gene: TRBV18; abundance: few; j_gene: TRBJ1-3; CDR3nt: TGTGCCAGCTCACCCGACTTAAGCTCTGGAAACACCATATATTTT; CDR3aa: CASSPDLSSGNTIYF
d_gene: .; v_gene: TRBV18; abundance: once; j_gene: TRBJ1-1; CDR3nt: TGTGCCAGCTCACCACTCGTGAACACTGAAGCTTTCTTT; CDR3aa: CASSPLVNTEAFF
d_gene: TRBD2; v_gene: TRBV27; abundance: .; j_gene: TRBJ2-7; CDR3nt: TGTGCCAGCAGTTTTTCGGGAGGCCACGAGCAGTACTTC; CDR3aa: CASSFSGGHEQYF
d_gene: .; v_gene: TRBV6-1; abundance: .; j_gene: TRBJ2-7; CDR3nt: TGTGCCAGCAGTGAACGGTTCCCCTACGAGCAGTACTTC; CDR3aa: CASSERFPYEQYF
d_gene: TRBD1; v_gene: TRBV27; abundance: .; j_gene: TRBJ1-2; CDR3nt: TGTGCCAGCACCTCAACAGGGGGCATCTATGGCTACACCTTC; CDR3aa: CASTSTGGIYGYTF
d_gene: .; v_gene: TRBV6-6; abundance: .; j_gene: TRBJ1-1; CDR3nt: TGTGCCAGCAGTTACTCTAGTGGAGTCCTGTGGGCTTTCTTT; CDR3aa: CASSYSSGVLWAFF
d_gene: .; v_gene: TRBV7-2; abundance: .; j_gene: TRBJ2-1; CDR3nt: TGTGCCAGCAGCCCCCGTCTGAGGGATAGCTACAATGAGCAGTTCTTC; CDR3aa: CASSPRLRDSYNEQFF
d_gene: .; v_gene: TRBV19; abundance: .; j_gene: TRBJ1-5; CDR3nt: TGTGCCAGTAGTATAGATCATGGGGGGAGCAATCAGCCCCAGCATTTT; CDR3aa: CASSIDHGGSNQPQHF
d_gene: .; v_gene: TRBV19; abundance: .; j_gene: TRBJ2-3; CDR3nt: TGTGCCAGTAGTACCTTTAACAGTGCTAGCACAGATACGCAGTATTTT; CDR3aa: CASSTFNSASTDTQYF
d_gene: TRBD1; v_gene: TRBV2; abundance: few; j_gene: TRBJ1-2; CDR3nt: TGTGCCAGCAGGGCCGGGACAGCCTATGGCTACACCTTC; CDR3aa: CASRAGTAYGYTF
d_gene: .; v_gene: TRBV11-3; abundance: .; j_gene: TRBJ1-3; CDR3nt: TGTGCCAGCAGCGCGGGGGGAAACACCATATATTTT; CDR3aa: CASSAGGNTIYF
d_gene: .; v_gene: TRBV15; abundance: .; j_gene: TRBJ2-2; CDR3nt: TGTGCCACCAGCTCCAGGAACACCGGGGAGCTGTTTTTT; CDR3aa: CATSSRNTGELFF
d_gene: .; v_gene: TRBV6-5; abundance: .; j_gene: TRBJ1-1; CDR3nt: TGTGCCAGCAGTTACCCCGGGATGAACACTGAAGCTTTCTTT; CDR3aa: CASSYPGMNTEAFF